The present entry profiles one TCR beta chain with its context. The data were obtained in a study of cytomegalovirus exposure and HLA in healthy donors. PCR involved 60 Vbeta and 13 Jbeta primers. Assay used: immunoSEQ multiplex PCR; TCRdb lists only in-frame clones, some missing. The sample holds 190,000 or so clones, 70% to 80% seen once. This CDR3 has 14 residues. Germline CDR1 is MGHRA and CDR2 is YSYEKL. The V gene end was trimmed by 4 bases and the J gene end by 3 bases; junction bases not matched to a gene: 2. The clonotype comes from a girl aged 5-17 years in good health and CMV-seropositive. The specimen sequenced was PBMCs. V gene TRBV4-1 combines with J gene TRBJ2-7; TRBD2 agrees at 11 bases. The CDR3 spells CASSLGTSGYEQYF. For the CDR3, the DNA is TGCGCCAGCAGCCTTGGGACTAGCGGCTACGAGCAGTACTTC.